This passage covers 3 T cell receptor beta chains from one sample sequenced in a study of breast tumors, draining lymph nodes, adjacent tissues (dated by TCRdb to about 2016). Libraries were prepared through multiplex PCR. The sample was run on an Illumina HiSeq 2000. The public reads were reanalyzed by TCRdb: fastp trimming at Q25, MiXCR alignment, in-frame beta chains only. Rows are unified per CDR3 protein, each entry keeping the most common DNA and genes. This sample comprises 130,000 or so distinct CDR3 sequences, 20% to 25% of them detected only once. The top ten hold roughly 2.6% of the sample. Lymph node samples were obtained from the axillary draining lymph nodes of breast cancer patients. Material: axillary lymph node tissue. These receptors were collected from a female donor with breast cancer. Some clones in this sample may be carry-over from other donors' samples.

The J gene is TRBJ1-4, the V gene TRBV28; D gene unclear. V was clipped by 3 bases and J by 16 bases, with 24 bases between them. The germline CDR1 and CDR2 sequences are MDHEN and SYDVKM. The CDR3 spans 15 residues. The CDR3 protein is CASSFVGTTNEEPFF. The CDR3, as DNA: TGTGCCAGCAGTTTCGTCGGAACAACTAATGAAGAACCGTTTTTT.

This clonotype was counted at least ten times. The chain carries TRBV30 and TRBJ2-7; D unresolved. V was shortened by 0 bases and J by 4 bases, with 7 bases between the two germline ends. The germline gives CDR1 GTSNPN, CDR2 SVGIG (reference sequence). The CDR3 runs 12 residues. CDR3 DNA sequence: TGTGCCTGGAGTGTCACGCGGTACGAGCAGTACTTC. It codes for CAWSVTRYEQYF.

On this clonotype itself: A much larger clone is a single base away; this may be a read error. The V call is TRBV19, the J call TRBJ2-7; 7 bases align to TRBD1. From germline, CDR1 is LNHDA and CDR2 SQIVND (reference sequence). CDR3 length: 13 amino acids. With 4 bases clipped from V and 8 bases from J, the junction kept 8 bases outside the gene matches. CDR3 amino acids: CASSTRQGNKQYF. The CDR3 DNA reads TGTGCCAGTAGTACCAGACAGGGAAACAAGCAGTACTTC.